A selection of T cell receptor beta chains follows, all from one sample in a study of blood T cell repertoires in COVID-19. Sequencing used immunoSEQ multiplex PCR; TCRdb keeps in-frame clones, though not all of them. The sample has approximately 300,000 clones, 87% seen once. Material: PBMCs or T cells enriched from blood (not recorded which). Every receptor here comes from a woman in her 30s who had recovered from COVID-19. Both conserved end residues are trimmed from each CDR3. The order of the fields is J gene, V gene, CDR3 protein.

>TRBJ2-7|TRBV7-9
ASSSISSYEQY
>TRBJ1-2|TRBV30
AWSSRSGGYT
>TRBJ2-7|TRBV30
AWSVSPPYEQY
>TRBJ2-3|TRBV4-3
ASSQDLPGAFTDTQY
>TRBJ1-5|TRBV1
TSSPTTPGQETLSNQPQH
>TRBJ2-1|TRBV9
ASNKSPGGGYNEQF
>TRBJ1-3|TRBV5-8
ASSLGDRDGNTIY
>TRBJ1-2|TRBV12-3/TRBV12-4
ASLRSGGYT
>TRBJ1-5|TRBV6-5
ASGQGTGKNQPQH
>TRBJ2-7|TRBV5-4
ASSLVGAGGRDEQY
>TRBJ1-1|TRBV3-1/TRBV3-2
ASSQLRGISRTEAF
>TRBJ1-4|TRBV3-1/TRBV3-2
ASSDGTAYEKLF
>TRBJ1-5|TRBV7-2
ASSLEVHRVMDQPQH
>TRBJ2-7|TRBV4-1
ASSQENRGGAYEQY
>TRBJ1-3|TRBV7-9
ASSLGQGSNTIY
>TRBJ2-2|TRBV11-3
ASSLGDRGIGELF